This T cell receptor beta chain was obtained from a study of shared clonotypes between healthy human individuals (dated by TCRdb to about 2020). Describing the broader study: The cohort included a few men and a couple of women between 18 and 49 years of age. Blood TCR repertoires of a handful of healthy adults were deeply sequenced to estimate repertoire size and the extent of clonotype sharing between individuals. To increase sequencing depth and limit assay-specific biases, different laboratories used diverse techniques to prepare libraries and sequence TCR repertoires. Per donor, leukapheresis produced somewhere between about 0.94 and 9 billion PBMCs.

The donors were healthy, HIV-negative adults who had no recently reported acute infections or vaccinations. Only Caucasian adults living in Nashville, Tennessee, USA were represented among the donors. For unsorted samples, 90 million or so PBMCs were counted, and genomic DNA was extracted using the QIAamp DNA Blood Mini kit. After blood collection by leukapheresis, PBMCs were isolated using Ficoll-Histopaque density gradient centrifugation and then cryopreserved in the vapor phase of liquid nitrogen. Here V drops 3 bases and J drops 4 bases, and the junction holds 8 bases not matched to any gene. The germline V gene (reference sequence) supplies CDR1 SEHNR and CDR2 FQNEAQ. The CDR3 contains 15 residues, cysteine and phenylalanine counted. Only CDR3 DNA is held: 45 bases, read in frame from base 1. Of note for this clone: Its antigen remains undetermined. There are no base qualities to consult, and no much larger clone falls within one base.

Study-wide conclusions, independent of this receptor: Because the study included a small number of donors, the genetic and exposure-history diversity represented was limited. Sampling was restricted to blood, and TCR repertoires in tissues likely differ from the TCR repertoires found in blood. Pairwise subsampling indicated that sequencing depth was expected to affect the degree of clonotype sharing among donors.

TCR CDR3 regions were amplified from genomic DNA by multiplex PCR using the deep immunoSEQ assay. For each cell subset, the extracted genomic DNA was distributed evenly across all wells of several immunoSEQ 96-well plates, and each plate served as one replicate. For unsorted PBMC, around 290 ng of genomic DNA, equivalent to about 30,000 T cell genomes, went into each replicate PCR. Ten immunoSEQ deep assay plates were used to sequence unsorted PBMC genomic DNA. The purified libraries were quantified using a Qubit 3.0 fluorometer, sized with a Bioanalyzer 2100, and then quantified again using the KAPA Library Quantification kit. Every immunoSEQ 96-well plate was sequenced on a dedicated single-read 150-cycle Illumina NextSeq 550 flow cell. As for the original processing: The immunoSEQ output contained only junctional sequences without quality scores, so filtering could not match that applied to full-length reads. To assign V/J genes and CDR3, sequences were annotated against IMGT germline references using PyIR, a Python wrapper for IgBLAST v1.9. Reads with weak V/J assignments (E-value above 1e-6), missing CDR3, stop codons, out-of-frame junctions, or ambiguous translated residues were removed. A V3J clonotype was defined by an identical inferred V gene, J gene, and CDR3 amino acid sequence. Percentage overlap between repertoires was calculated by dividing the number of shared unique clonotypes by the size of the smaller repertoire. RTK rarefaction, the Chao1 estimator, and Recon v2.1 estimates of unobserved clonotypes were used to assess repertoire richness. This is the immuneACCESS table as TCRdb keeps it, with only in-frame sequences that have V and J called. A part of the clones is gone; compared with another copy, unresolved V genes explain less than half, and the rest is unexplained. V, J and clone size are those of that table, while D and trimming were read from the DNA. In this sample the table shows around 480,000 clones, almost 80% of which occur a single time. The top ten hold under 15% of the sample.

The chain employs TRBV7-9 and TRBJ1-1; 7 central nucleotides agree with TRBD1. The sample consisted of PBMCs. This clonotype originated in a middle-aged woman in good health. Some clones in this sample may be carry-over from other donors' samples. The DNA reads TGTGCCAGCAGCTTCGGAGGGGGCCAAGTCACTGAAGCTTTCTTT. This gives the protein CASSFGGGQVTEAFF.